Described below is a single T cell receptor beta chain sequence and its context. The antigen remains unidentified. These donors, healthy bone marrow donors, were studied. These data come from a study of cytomegalovirus exposure and HLA in healthy donors. It was with 60 Vbeta and 13 Jbeta primers that the PCR ran. Assay used: immunoSEQ multiplex PCR; TCRdb lists only in-frame clones, some missing. The profile covers 150,000 to 200,000 clones, with 70% to 90% appearing a single time and approximately 7% taken by the ten largest. Germline lookup yields CDR1 GTSNPN and CDR2 SVGIG (reference sequence). The V end lost 1 base, the J end lost 6 bases, and 8 bases lay between the germline ends. This CDR3 contains 12 residues. Study-wide results and caveats: Later analysis demonstrated an association between a missense DCLRE1C variant and TCR beta V- and J-gene trimming. When the data were analyzed later, several of the most significant clusters appeared to be linked to common viral pathogens. Associated with HLA alleles at 0.05 false discovery rate in a later analysis were fewer than 20,000 TCR beta sequences.

The specimen sequenced was PBMCs. The sequence was collected from a woman in her twenties or thirties in good health and CMV-seropositive. The V call is TRBV30, the J call TRBJ2-3; no reliable D call. CDR3 nucleotides: TGTGCCTGGAGTGCCCCGGTTGATACGCAGTATTTT. The encoded protein is CAWSAPVDTQYF.